This T cell receptor (beta chain) originates from a study of T-cell reconstitution after alpha-beta-depleted transplantation in children. This clonotype has ten or more counts. Unique molecular identifiers were used in preparing the TCRbeta library. One entry per CDR3 protein, called by TCRdb with MiXCR from the PCR reads. This table holds hundreds of thousands of distinct CDR3 sequences, roughly 15% found once. CDR3 length: 14 residues. V was clipped by 6 bases and J by 1 base, with 12 bases between them. The chain carries TRBV12-3 or TRBV12-4 and TRBJ1-1, with D possibly matching TRBD1 (6 bases). The source was PBMCs from the stem cell graft donor, collected from the stem cell graft. The sequence came from a human donor who donated a stem cell graft to a child with acute myeloid leukemia. CDR3 amino acids: CASRTGKGNTEAFF. For the CDR3, the DNA is TGTGCCAGCAGAACAGGGAAGGGGAACACTGAAGCTTTCTTT.